Below, 6 T cell receptor beta chains from the same sample are listed, as sequenced in a study of T cell responses to AZD1222 COVID-19 vaccine. TCRdb's copy holds only in-frame clones and misses some; the assay was immunoSEQ multiplex PCR. Altogether about 170,000 clones are present, 85% to 95% being singletons, with the ten largest covering around 3.8%. The sample here was peripheral blood, taken on day 0 of AZD1222 vaccination. The receptors stem from an adult in good health.

The CDR3 DNA reads as TGTGCCAGCAGTCAAACAGGTGGACTGGTCTATGGCTACACCTTC. It translates to CASSQTGGLVYGYTF. V is TRBV27 and J is TRBJ1-2; D possibly corresponds to TRBD1 (5 bases). The CDR3 is 15 amino acids. Germline-derived CDR1 and CDR2 are MNHEY and SMNVEV (reference sequence). V was cut by 5 bases and J by 4 bases, with 17 bases left in between.

The chain has TRBV10-3 and TRBJ2-3; 10 nucleotides align to TRBD1. The CDR3 runs 14 residues. Trimming at V came to 10 bases and at J to 4 bases, leaving 8 bases not matched to a gene. Germline V gene lookup returns CDR1 ENHRY and CDR2 SYGVKD. The CDR3, as DNA: TGTGCCACCGACGTTGGGACAGGGGCAGATACGCAGTATTTT. Its translation is CATDVGTGADTQYF.

The rearrangement uses TRBV12-5 and TRBJ1-4; 10 nucleotides agree with TRBD1. CDR3 length: 15 amino acids. The J segment lost 7 bases and the V segment lost 5 bases, leaving 7 bases of the junction unmatched. In germline, CDR1 is LGHNT, CDR2 FRNRAP. CDR3 nucleotide sequence: TGTGCTAGTGGTATAGAGACAGGGGGCATTGAAAAACTGTTTTTT. It codes for CASGIETGGIEKLFF.

J is TRBJ2-6 and V is TRBV5-6; 9 nucleotides match TRBD1. The length of the CDR3 is 19 residues. CDR1 and CDR2 from the germline V gene are SGHDT and YYEEEE. V was pared by 5 bases and J by 0 bases, with 12 bases of the junction left unmatched. Written as DNA, the CDR3 is TGTGCCAGCAGTAGGGACAGGGAGGGACAACGCTCTGGGGCCAACGTCCTGACTTTC. This gives the protein CASSRDREGQRSGANVLTF.

The V call is TRBV6-1, the J call TRBJ1-2; no definite D call. The CDR3 length is 16 residues. The germline CDR1 and CDR2 sequences are MNHNS and SASEGT. V lost 1 base to trimming and J lost 7 bases, with 19 bases between them. The DNA of the CDR3 is TGTGCCAGCAGTGAAGTGTTTAGGGTCGCTTCTGGTGGCTACACCTTC. This encodes CASSEVFRVASGGYTF.

V is TRBV6-2 or TRBV6-3 and J is TRBJ2-1; maybe TRBD1 (5 bases). CDR1 and CDR2 (germline): MNHEY, SVGEGT. The CDR3 has 11 residues. V was pared by 5 bases and J by 8 bases, with 7 bases between. The CDR3 coding sequence is TGTGCCAGCAGTAGGGGTTATGAGCAGTTCTTC. Protein: CASSRGYEQFF.